This TCR beta chain was documented in a study of T cell responses to AZD1222 COVID-19 vaccine. Study-level background: Second doses were pooled across both intervals (about 4 or about 12 weeks). Regarding the study as a whole: Donors were chiefly white British, with a greater number of females, and clonal diversity was perhaps underestimated. Researchers took repertoire samples only after the peak T cell response had come.

Using immunoSEQ multiplex PCR, the repertoire was profiled, and TCRdb retains in-frame clones only, with some absent. Among approximately 110,000 clones listed, roughly 84% were seen once. The CDR3 length is 13 residues. V shed 7 bases and J shed 0 bases, with 10 bases lying between them. Germline CDR1 reads SQVTM; CDR2 reads ANQGSEA. The table lists this clone with a few counts. What it binds is not known. The clonotype comes from an adult in good health. The sequences come from peripheral blood, collected on day 0 of AZD1222 vaccination. The rearrangement links TRBV29-1 to TRBJ1-5; D possibly corresponds to TRBD1 (5 bases). The CDR3 DNA follows: TGCAGCGCAAGGACAAATAGCAATCAGCCCCAGCATTTT. It yields the protein CSARTNSNQPQHF. Together with reference TRBV29-1 and TRBJ1-5, the CDR3 gives the full variable domain: SAVISQKPSRDICQRGTSLTIQCQVDSQVTMMFWYRQQPGQSLTLIATANQGSEATYESGFVIDKFPISRPNLTFSTLTVSNMSPEDSSIYLCSARTNSNQPQHFGDGTRLSIL.